The rows below give T cell receptor beta chains drawn from one sample of a study of technical replicates of blood from a handful of donors. This table comes from immunoSEQ multiplex PCR, and its TCRdb copy is limited to in-frame clones, with some not included. Of 70,000 or so clones listed, 95% to 99% were seen once; the top ten hold over 0.2%. Material for sequencing was T cells isolated from PBMCs. All receptors derive from a human donor in good health. Each CDR3 is given with its conserved first and last residue. D genes are given only for firm matches.

>17|TRBD2|TRBV4-1|NA
CASSQAMSGSSFGEQYF
>16|TRBD2|TRBV25-1|TRBJ2-1
CASSSPTSGIYNGQFF
>17|TRBD2|TRBV7-2|TRBJ2-1
CASSLLREGLPYNEQFF
>16|NA|TRBV29-1|TRBJ1-2
CSVEVLAGGKLHGYTF
>14|TRBD1|TRBV11-2|TRBJ2-7
CASSDDREINEQYF
>13|NA|TRBV7-9|TRBJ1-1
CASSGGVLAEAFF
>15|NA|TRBV27|TRBJ1-3
CASSPLLQAGNTIYF
>16|TRBD2|TRBV7-2|TRBJ2-3
CASSPYRGRGRDTQYF
>16|NA|TRBV6-5|TRBJ2-7
CASSYSILRGSYEQYF
>16|NA|TRBV4-1|TRBJ2-3
CASSQDSGSSTDTQYF
>16|TRBD1|TRBV5-1|TRBJ1-3
CASSSQTGTSGNTIYF
>13|NA|TRBV6-5|TRBJ2-5
CASSFGTSMTQYF
>10|NA|TRBV7-9|TRBJ2-1
CASSVSEQFF
>13|NA|TRBV11-2|TRBJ1-2
CASSNPGFEGYTF
>16|TRBD2|TRBV18|TRBJ2-1
CASSDPSGRALDEQFF
>15|NA|TRBV4-1|TRBJ2-2
CASSLGRGKIGELFF
>11|NA|TRBV5-5|TRBJ2-1
CASSYYNEQFF
>14|NA|TRBV6-5|TRBJ2-7
CASMGGKNTYEQYF
>11|NA|TRBV30|TRBJ1-3
CAWSVLNTIYF
>13|TRBD2|TRBV30|TRBJ2-1
CAWCLAGGYEQFF
>13|TRBD2|TRBV13|TRBJ2-7
CASSLGLNYEQYF
>14|NA|TRBV28|TRBJ1-3
CASNPGNSGNTIYF
>13|NA|TRBV9|TRBJ2-7
CASSAGLGYEQYF
>16|TRBD2|TRBV6-1|TRBJ2-1
CASSEAGLAVDNEQFF
>13|NA|TRBV27|TRBJ2-7
CASSTYGGTEQYF
>15|NA|TRBV14|TRBJ2-5
CASSIGLYKQETQYF
>15|NA|TRBV9|TRBJ2-3
CASSVSPGETDTQYF
>13|NA|TRBV2|TRBJ1-3
CASNRDSGNTIYF
>15|NA|TRBV9|TRBJ1-3
CASSLTGSSGNTIYF
>17|TRBD1|TRBV2|TRBJ2-2
CASSADGQDKGTGELFF
>13|TRBD2|TRBV28|TRBJ2-4
CATGTNIKNIQYF
>14|NA|TRBV9|TRBJ2-1
CASSGRTVYNEQFF
>15|NA|TRBV19|TRBJ2-2
CASSIAARGTGELFF
>14|TRBD2|TRBV27|TRBJ2-1
CASSRSSGYNEQFF
>14|TRBD1|TRBV5-4|TRBJ2-7
CASSFSGGAGEQYF
>15|TRBD2|TRBV11-2|TRBJ2-1
CASSPTSGSTVEQFF
>14|TRBD2|TRBV2|TRBJ2-1
CASCREASYNEQFF
>15|TRBD2|TRBV7-3|TRBJ2-5
CASSSIAGIQETQYF
>14|NA|TRBV5-1|TRBJ2-1
CASSDGGEYNEQFF
>15|NA|TRBV5-1|TRBJ2-5
CASSLVTVGGETQYF
>16|TRBD1|TRBV5-6|TRBJ1-5
CASSLGQGATYQPQHF
>16|NA|TRBV5-8|TRBJ1-3
CASSLVRSSSGNTIYF
>15|NA|TRBV29-1|TRBJ1-2
CSVRGRSSAGGGYTF
>14|NA|TRBV29-1|TRBJ2-7
CSVELQWSSYEQYF
>14|NA|TRBV27|TRBJ1-1
CASSLAMGGTEAFF
>15|NA|TRBV4-1|TRBJ2-1
CASSQGRGVNNEQFF
>14|NA|TRBV11-3|TRBJ2-7
CASSFVLAGPEQYF
>14|NA|TRBV7-9|TRBJ2-5
CASSKSGWVETQYF
>15|TRBD2|TRBV10-3|TRBJ2-7
CATRGLAGPRNEQYF
>16|NA|TRBV27|TRBJ2-7
CASSLRYPEWVYEQYF
>14|NA|TRBV5-1|TRBJ2-3
CASTLSPGTDTQYF